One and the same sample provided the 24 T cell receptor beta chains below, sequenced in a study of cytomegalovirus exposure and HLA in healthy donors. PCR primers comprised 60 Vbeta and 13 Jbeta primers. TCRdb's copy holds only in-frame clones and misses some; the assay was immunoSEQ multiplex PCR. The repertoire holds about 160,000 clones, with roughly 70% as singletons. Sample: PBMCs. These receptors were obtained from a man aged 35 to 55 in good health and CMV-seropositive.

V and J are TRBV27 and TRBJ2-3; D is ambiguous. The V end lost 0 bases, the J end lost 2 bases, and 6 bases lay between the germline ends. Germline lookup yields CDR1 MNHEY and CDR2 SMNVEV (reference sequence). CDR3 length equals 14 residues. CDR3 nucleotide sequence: TGTGCCAGCAGTTTATCGCAGGACACAGATACGCAGTATTTT. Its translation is CASSLSQDTDTQYF.

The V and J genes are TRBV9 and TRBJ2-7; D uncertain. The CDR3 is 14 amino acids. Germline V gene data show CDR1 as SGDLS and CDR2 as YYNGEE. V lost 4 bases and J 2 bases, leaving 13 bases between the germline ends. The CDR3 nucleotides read TGTGCCAGCAGCCTAGAACAGAACCCCTACGAGCAGTACTTC. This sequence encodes CASSLEQNPYEQYF.

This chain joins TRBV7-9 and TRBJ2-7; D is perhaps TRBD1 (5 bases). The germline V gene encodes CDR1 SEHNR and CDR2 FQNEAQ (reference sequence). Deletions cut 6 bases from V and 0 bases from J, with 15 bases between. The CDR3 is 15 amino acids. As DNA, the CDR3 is TGTGCCAGCAGTCCCAGGGTTACGGGCTCCTACGAGCAGTACTTC. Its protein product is CASSPRVTGSYEQYF.

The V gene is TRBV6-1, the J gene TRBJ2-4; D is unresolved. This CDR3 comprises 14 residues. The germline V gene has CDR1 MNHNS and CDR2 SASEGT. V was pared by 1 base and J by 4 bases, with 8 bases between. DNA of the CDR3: TGTGCCAGCAGTGAAGACAGACCAAAAAACATTCAGTACTTC. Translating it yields CASSEDRPKNIQYF.

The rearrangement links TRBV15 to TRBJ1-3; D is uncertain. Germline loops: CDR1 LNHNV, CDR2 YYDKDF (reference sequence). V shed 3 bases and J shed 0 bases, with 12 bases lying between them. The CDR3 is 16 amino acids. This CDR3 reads CATSSVTRGSGNTIYF. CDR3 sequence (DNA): TGTGCCACCAGCAGCGTAACCCGGGGCTCTGGAAACACCATATATTTT.

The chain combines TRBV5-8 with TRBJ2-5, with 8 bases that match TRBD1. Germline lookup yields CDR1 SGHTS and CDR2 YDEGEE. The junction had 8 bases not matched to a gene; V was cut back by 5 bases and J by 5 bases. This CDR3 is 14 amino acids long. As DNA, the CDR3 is TGTGCCAGCAGGGATCAGGGGGCCGAGGAGACCCAGTACTTC. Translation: CASRDQGAEETQYF.

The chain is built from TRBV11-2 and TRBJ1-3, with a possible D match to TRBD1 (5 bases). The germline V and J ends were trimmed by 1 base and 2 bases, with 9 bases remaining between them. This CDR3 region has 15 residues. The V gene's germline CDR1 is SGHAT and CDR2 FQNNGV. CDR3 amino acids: CASSLVLGAGNTIYF. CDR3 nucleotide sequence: TGTGCCAGCAGCTTAGTTTTAGGGGCTGGAAACACCATATATTTT.

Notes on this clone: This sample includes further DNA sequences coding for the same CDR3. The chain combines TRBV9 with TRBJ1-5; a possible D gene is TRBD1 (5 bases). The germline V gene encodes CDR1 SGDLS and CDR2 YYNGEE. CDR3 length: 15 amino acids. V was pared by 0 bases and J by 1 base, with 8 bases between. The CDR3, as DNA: TGTGCCAGCAGCGTAGGTCAGGGAAGCAATCAGCCCCAGCATTTT. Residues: CASSVGQGSNQPQHF.

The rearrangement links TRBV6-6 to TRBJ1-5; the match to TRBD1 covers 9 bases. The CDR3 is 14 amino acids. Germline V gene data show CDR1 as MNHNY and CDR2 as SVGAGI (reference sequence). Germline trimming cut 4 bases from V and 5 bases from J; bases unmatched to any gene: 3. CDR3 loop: CASSSGTGYQPQHF. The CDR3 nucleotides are TGTGCCAGCAGTTCGGGGACAGGGTATCAGCCCCAGCATTTT.

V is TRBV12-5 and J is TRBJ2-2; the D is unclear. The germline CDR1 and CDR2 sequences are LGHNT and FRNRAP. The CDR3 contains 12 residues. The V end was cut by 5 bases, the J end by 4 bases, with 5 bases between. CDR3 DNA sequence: TGTGCTAGTGGTCTTTCCACCGGGGAGCTGTTTTTT. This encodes CASGLSTGELFF.

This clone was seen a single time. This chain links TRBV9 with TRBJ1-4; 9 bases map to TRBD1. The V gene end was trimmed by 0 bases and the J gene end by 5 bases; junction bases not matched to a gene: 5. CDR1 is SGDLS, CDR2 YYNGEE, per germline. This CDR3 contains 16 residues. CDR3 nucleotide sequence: TGTGCCAGCAGCGTAGGTCGAGGACAGGGGAATGAAAAACTGTTTTTT. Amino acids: CASSVGRGQGNEKLFF.

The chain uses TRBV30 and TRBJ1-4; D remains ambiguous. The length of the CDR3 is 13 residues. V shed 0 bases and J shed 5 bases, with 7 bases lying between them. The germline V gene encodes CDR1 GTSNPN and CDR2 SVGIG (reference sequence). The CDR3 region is CAWSVLRNEKLFF. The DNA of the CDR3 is TGTGCCTGGAGTGTACTGCGAAATGAAAAACTGTTTTTT. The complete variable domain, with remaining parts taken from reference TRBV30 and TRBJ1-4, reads SQTIHQWPATLVQPVGSPLSLECTVEGTSNPNLYWYRQAAGRGLQLLFYSVGIGQISSEVPQNLSASRPQDRQFILSSKKLLLSDSGFYLCAWSVLRNEKLFFGSGTQLSVL.

The DNA of the CDR3 is TGTGCCAGCTCACCTCCAATAACAGCTAATGAAAAACTGTTTTTT. Translation: CASSPPITANEKLFF. This chain connects TRBV18 to TRBJ1-4; no clear D gene. V lost 3 bases and J lost 3, with 11 bases in between. CDR1 KGHSH and CDR2 LQKENI come from the germline V gene. The CDR3 runs to 15 residues. The variable domain in full, completed from reference TRBV18 and TRBJ1-4, reads NAGVMQNPRHLVRRRGQEARLRCSPMKGHSHVYWYRQLPEEGLKFMVYLQKENIIDESGMPKERFSAEFPKEGPSILRIQQVVRGDSAAYFCASSPPITANEKLFFGSGTQLSVL.

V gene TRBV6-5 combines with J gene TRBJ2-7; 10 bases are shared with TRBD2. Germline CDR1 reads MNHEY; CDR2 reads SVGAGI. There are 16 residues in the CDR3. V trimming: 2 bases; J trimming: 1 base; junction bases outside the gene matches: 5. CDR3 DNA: TGTGCCAGCAGTTACGAGGGGACTAGCGTATCCTACGAGCAGTACTTC. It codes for CASSYEGTSVSYEQYF.

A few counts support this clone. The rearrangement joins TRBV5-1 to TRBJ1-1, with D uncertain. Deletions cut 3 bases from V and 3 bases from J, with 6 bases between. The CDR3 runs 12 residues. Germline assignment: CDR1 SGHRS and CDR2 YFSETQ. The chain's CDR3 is CASSSLHTEAFF. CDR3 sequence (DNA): TGCGCCAGCAGCTCACTTCACACTGAAGCTTTCTTT.

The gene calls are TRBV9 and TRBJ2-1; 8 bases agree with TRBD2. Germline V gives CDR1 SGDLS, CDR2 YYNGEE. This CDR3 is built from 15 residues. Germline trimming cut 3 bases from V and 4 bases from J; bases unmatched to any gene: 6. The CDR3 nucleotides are TGTGCCAGCAGCGCCCGGGGGGGGGCGTACAATGAGCAGTTCTTC. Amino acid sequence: CASSARGGAYNEQFF.

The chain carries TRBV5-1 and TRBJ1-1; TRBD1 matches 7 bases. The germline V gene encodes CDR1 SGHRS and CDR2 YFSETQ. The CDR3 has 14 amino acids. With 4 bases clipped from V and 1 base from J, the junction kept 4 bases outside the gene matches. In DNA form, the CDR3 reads TGCGCCAGCAGCGTCGGGACAGCGAACACTGAAGCTTTCTTT. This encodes CASSVGTANTEAFF.

The CDR3 sequence is CASTTDGAENQPQHF. The CDR3 DNA reads TGTGCCAGCACTACCGATGGGGCGGAGAATCAGCCCCAGCATTTT. The gene calls are TRBV2 and TRBJ1-5; D possibly corresponds to TRBD1 (5 bases). V dropped 7 bases and J dropped 4 bases, with 17 bases sitting between them. This CDR3 has 15 amino acids. The germline CDR1 and CDR2 sequences are SNHLY and FYNNEI.

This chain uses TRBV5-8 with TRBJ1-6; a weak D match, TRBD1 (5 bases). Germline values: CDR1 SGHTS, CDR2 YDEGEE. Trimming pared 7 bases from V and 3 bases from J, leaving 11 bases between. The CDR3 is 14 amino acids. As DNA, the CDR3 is TGTGCCAGCCGGGGGACGGTCTATAATTCACCCCTCCACTTT. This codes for CASRGTVYNSPLHF.

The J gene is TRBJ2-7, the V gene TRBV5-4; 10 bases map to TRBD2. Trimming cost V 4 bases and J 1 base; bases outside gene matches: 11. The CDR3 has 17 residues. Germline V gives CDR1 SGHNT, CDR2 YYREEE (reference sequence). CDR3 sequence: CASSPLAGGPDSYEQYF. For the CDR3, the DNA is TGTGCCAGCAGCCCCTTAGCGGGGGGTCCTGATTCCTACGAGCAGTACTTC.

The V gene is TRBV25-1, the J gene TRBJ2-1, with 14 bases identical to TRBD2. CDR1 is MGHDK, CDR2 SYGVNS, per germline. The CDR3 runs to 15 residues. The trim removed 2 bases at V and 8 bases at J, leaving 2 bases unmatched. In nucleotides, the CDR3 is TGTGCCAGCAGTGAACGACTAGCGGGGGGGCATGAGCAGTTCTTC. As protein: CASSERLAGGHEQFF.

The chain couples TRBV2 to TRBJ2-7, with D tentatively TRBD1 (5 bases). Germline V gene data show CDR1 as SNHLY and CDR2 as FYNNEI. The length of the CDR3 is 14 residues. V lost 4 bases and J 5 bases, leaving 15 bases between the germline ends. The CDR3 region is CASSAQVVGNEQYF. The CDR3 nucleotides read TGTGCCAGCAGTGCACAGGTAGTGGGGAACGAGCAGTACTTC.

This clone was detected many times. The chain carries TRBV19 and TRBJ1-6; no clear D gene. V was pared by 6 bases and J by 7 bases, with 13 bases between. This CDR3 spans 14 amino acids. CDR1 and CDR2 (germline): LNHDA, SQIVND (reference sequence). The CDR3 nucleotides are TGTGCCAGTAGGGAGGCCAGTCCCAATTCACCCCTCCACTTT. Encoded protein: CASREASPNSPLHF.

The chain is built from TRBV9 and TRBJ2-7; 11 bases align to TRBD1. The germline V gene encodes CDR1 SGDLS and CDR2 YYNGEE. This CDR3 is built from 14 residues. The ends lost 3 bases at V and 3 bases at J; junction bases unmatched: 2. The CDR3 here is CASSAGTGGYEQYF. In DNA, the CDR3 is TGTGCCAGCAGCGCCGGGACAGGGGGCTACGAGCAGTACTTC.